This paragraph covers one TCR beta chain sequence. No antigen is known for it. Trimming shortened V by 7 bases and J by 8 bases, and 14 bases separated the two germline ends. Germline V lookup: CDR1 MNHNS, CDR2 SASEGT. This CDR3 has 12 amino acids. This record belongs to a study of cytomegalovirus exposure and HLA in healthy donors. The study's findings and limits: In a later analysis, a missense DCLRE1C variant was linked to TCR beta V- and J-gene trimming. Equally common other TCR beta chains were less clonally expanded than HLA-associated ones, a later analysis found.

The primer mix had 60 Vbeta and 13 Jbeta primers. Generated by immunoSEQ multiplex PCR, the TCRdb table keeps only in-frame clones and is missing some. The sample consists of 250,000 to 350,000 clones, 70% to 90% of them appearing once. Sequences were obtained from PBMCs. The TCR originated in a woman aged 18 to 35 in good health and CMV-seronegative. The J gene is TRBJ1-1, the V gene TRBV6-1; D ambiguous. The CDR3 region has the DNA TGTGCCAGCACCTCTAAGGTGGAGGAAGCTTTCTTT. Residues: CASTSKVEEAFF.